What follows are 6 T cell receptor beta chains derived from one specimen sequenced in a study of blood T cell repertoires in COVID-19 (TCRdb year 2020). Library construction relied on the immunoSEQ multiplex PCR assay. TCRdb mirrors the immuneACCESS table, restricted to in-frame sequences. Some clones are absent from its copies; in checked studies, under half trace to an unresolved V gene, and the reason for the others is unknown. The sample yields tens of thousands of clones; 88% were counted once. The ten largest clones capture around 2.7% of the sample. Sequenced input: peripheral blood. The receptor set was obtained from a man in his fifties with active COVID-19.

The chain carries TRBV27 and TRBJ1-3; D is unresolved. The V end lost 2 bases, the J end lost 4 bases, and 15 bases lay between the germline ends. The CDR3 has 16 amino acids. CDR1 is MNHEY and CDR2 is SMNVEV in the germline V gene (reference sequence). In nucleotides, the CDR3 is TGTGCCAGCAGTTTAAATCCCAATTGGAGGGGAAACACCATATATTTT. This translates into CASSLNPNWRGNTIYF.

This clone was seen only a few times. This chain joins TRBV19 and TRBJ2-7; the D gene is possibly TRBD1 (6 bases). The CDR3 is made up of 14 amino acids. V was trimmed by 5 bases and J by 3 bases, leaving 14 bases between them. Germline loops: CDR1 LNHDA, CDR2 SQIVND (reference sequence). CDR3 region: CASSGGTGIYEQYF. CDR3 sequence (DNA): TGTGCCAGTAGTGGAGGAACAGGGATCTACGAGCAGTACTTC.

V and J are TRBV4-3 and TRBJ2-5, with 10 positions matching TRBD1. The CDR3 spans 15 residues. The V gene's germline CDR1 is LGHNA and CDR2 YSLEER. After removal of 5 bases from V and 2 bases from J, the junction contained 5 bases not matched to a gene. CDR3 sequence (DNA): TGCGCCAGCAGCGCCTCGGACAGGGGGCAAGAGACCCAGTACTTC. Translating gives CASSASDRGQETQYF.

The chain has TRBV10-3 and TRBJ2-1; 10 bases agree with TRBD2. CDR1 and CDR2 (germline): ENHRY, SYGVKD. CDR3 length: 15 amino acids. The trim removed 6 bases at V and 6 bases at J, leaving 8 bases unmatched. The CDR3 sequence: CAIRGGTSVGNEQFF. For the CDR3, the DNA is TGTGCCATCAGAGGCGGGACTAGCGTGGGCAATGAGCAGTTCTTC.

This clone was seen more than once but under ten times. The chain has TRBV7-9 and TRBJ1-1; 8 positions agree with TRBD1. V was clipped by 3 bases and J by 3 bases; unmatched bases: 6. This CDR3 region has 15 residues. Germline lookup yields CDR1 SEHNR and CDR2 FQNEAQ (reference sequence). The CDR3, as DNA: TGTGCCAGCAGCTTTACAGGGGGAGGGTACACTGAAGCTTTCTTT. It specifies CASSFTGGGYTEAFF.

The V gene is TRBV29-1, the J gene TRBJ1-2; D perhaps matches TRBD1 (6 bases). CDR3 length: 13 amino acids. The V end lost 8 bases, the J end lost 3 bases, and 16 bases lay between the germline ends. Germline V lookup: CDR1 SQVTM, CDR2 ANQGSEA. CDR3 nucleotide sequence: TGCAGCTCCTGGTCCCCAGGGGACTATGGCTACACCTTC. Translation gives CSSWSPGDYGYTF. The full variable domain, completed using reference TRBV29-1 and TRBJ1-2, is SAVISQKPSRDICQRGTSLTIQCQVDSQVTMMFWYRQQPGQSLTLIATANQGSEATYESGFVIDKFPISRPNLTFSTLTVSNMSPEDSSIYLCSSWSPGDYGYTFGSGTRLTVV.